This T cell receptor (beta chain) was sequenced for a study of identical twins. From the 5' RACE reads, TCRdb called clonotypes with MiXCR, one entry per CDR3 protein. The sample has 500,000 to 700,000 distinct CDR3 sequences; less than 9% are singletons. Study-wide findings and caveats: Low generation-probability sequences were in excess among twin-shared out-of-frame alpha sequences. Twins shared beta out-of-frame sequences in excess, but this excess was weaker. The study drew conclusions from cross-sectional statistical analysis, not from following the same donors.

The CDR3 is 16 amino acids. Germline V gives CDR1 SGHDT, CDR2 YYEEEE. Trimming removed 4 bases from V and 5 bases from J; junction bases left unmatched: 5. Regarding this clonotype: Its antigen is unknown.

The sample also formed part of further work on yellow fever vaccine responses in identical twins.

This chain connects TRBV5-6 to TRBJ2-2, with 13 bases lining up with TRBD2. The sequence was collected from a woman under 30 in good health. Material for sequencing was PBMCs. This CDR3 reads CASSARTSGRTGELFF. The CDR3 coding sequence is TGTGCCAGCAGCGCCCGGACTAGCGGGAGAACCGGGGAGCTGTTTTTT.